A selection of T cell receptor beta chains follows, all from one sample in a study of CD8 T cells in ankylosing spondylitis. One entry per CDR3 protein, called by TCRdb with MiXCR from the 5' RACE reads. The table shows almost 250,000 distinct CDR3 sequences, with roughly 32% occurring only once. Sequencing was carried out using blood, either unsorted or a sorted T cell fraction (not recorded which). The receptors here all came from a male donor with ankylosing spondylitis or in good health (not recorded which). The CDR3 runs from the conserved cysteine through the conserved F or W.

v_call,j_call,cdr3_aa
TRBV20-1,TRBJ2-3,CSATASTDTQYF
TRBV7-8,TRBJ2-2,CASSLASSGGPNTGELFF
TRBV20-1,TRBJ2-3,CTASGDTDTQYF
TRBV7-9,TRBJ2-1,CASSSPWGHNEQFF
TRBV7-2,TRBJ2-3,CASSLGPGVYF
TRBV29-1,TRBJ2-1,CSVDGLAGGRDNEQFF
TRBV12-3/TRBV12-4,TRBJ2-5,CASLAGNQETQYF
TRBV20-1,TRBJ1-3,CSALGQDSGNTIYF
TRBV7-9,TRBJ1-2,CASSRPGSLYGYTF
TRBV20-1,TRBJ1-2,CSAPVWGANYGYTF
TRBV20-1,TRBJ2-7,CSARASSGVYEQYF
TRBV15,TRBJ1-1,CATSRGGFLNTEAFF
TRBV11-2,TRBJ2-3,CASLRTVGADTQYF
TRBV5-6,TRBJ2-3,CASSLRLAGPTDTQYF
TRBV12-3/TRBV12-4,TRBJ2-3,CASSHNLAGESTDTQYF
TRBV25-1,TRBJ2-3,CASSDHRGETDTQYF
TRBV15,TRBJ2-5,CATSTSWAQYF
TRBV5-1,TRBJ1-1,CASRWITMDTEAFF
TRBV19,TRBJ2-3,CASRSPGGGQTDTQYF
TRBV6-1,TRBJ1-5,CASSETQGASNQPQHF
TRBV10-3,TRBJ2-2,CAISGELGSSGTGELFF
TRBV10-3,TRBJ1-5,CAISEPNQPQHF
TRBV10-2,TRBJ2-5,CASSFASPTQETQYF
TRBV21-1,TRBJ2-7,CASSKGRTAYEQYF
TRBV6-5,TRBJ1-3,CASSLGQGPGNTIYF
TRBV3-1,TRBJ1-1,CASSQDGLYTEAFF
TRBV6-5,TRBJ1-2,CASSYNNYGYTF
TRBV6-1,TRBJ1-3,CASRLTSVAGNTIYF
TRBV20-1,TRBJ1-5,CSAQAPNQPQHF
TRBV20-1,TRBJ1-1,CSARNRYTEAFF
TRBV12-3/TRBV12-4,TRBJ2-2,CASSLGTASTGELFF
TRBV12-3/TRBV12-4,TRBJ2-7,CASSEDGLRNEQYF
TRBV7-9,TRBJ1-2,CASSLGWSAEPNYGYTF
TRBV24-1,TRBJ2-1,CATSEGDSFNEQFF
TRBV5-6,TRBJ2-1,CASSLGDGPARAQFF
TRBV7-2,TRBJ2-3,CASTLAGGTQYF
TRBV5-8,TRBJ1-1,CASRDRGVTEAFF
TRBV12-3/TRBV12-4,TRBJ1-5,CASSQGVNQPQHF
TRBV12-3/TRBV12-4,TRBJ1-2,CASSFGGAGNGYTF
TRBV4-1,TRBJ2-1,CASSQGPGLGASYNEQFF
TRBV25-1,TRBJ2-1,CASSEVARRDSYNEQFF
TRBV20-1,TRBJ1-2,CSARVLTGTRHRGYTF
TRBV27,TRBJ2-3,CATKPGTGVGTQYF
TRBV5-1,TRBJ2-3,CASSLVQSQQGKADTQYF
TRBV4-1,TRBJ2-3,CASSQDRTSDTQYF
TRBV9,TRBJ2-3,CASSVGGSGGTDTQYF